These T cell receptor beta chains were read from a single sample in a study of EBV T-cell therapy then PD-1 blockade in nasopharyngeal carcinoma. These TCRs' antigens remain unknown. Sequencing was performed with immunoSEQ multiplex PCR; in TCRdb, only in-frame clones are kept and a portion is missing. The sample lists about 14,000 clones, approximately 81% occurring once. This sample comprised CD8+ T cells from blood, obtained at roughly day 110 from a patient whose treatment included autologous EBV-specific T cells and nivolumab. These TCRs come from a man aged 40-49 years with nasopharyngeal carcinoma. CDR3s include the opening cysteine and the closing phenylalanine or tryptophan. The order of the fields is CDR3 protein, CDR3 DNA, D gene, clone size, J gene, V gene. The D gene is left open where the match is weak. A clone size is listed for some rows: how often the clone was seen (once, few, many), or a class if it is expanded.

cdr3_aa: CATSRDPMAGQGGGNTIYF; cdr3_nt: TGTGCCACCAGCAGAGATCCCATGGCGGGACAGGGGGGTGGAAACACCATATATTTT; d_call: TRBD1; clone_size: NA; j_call: TRBJ1-3; v_call: TRBV15
cdr3_aa: CASSTGWRGRIYGYTF; cdr3_nt: TGTGCCAGCAGCACGGGGTGGCGGGGGCGTATCTATGGCTACACCTTC; d_call: NA; clone_size: NA; j_call: TRBJ1-2; v_call: TRBV14
cdr3_aa: CASSSRDREKETQYF; cdr3_nt: TGTGCCAGCAGCAGCCGGGACAGGGAGAAAGAGACCCAGTACTTC; d_call: TRBD1; clone_size: NA; j_call: TRBJ2-5; v_call: TRBV7-2
cdr3_aa: CASSPLGAQETQYF; cdr3_nt: TGTGCCAGCAGTCCCCTCGGGGCCCAAGAGACCCAGTACTTC; d_call: NA; clone_size: NA; j_call: TRBJ2-5; v_call: TRBV7-6
cdr3_aa: CASSWGRLLYNQPQHF; cdr3_nt: TGTGCCAGTAGTTGGGGACGGCTCCTATACAATCAGCCCCAGCATTTT; d_call: NA; clone_size: NA; j_call: TRBJ1-5; v_call: TRBV19
cdr3_aa: CASSLPLTEAFF; cdr3_nt: TGTGCCAGCAGTTTGCCCCTAACTGAAGCTTTCTTT; d_call: NA; clone_size: NA; j_call: TRBJ1-1; v_call: TRBV6-2/TRBV6-3
cdr3_aa: CASSDSGQNEQFF; cdr3_nt: TGTGCCAGCAGCGACTCTGGGCAGAATGAGCAGTTCTTC; d_call: NA; clone_size: NA; j_call: TRBJ2-1; v_call: TRBV6-4
cdr3_aa: CASSPPGTWGIGELFF; cdr3_nt: TGTGCCAGCAGTCCCCCCGGGACATGGGGGATCGGGGAGCTGTTTTTT; d_call: NA; clone_size: NA; j_call: TRBJ2-2; v_call: TRBV2
cdr3_aa: CSVEPSGAKIDTQYF; cdr3_nt: TGCAGCGTTGAACCTAGCGGGGCTAAGATAGATACGCAGTATTTT; d_call: TRBD2; clone_size: once; j_call: TRBJ2-3; v_call: TRBV29-1
cdr3_aa: CASSHLQVGGGAYEQYF; cdr3_nt: TGCGCCAGCAGCCACCTTCAAGTGGGCGGGGGGGCTTACGAGCAGTACTTC; d_call: TRBD2; clone_size: NA; j_call: TRBJ2-7; v_call: TRBV4-3
cdr3_aa: CASSVVQGANEQFF; cdr3_nt: TGTGCCAGCAGCGTAGTACAGGGGGCGAATGAGCAGTTCTTC; d_call: TRBD1; clone_size: NA; j_call: TRBJ2-1; v_call: TRBV9
cdr3_aa: CSVEDLGQGRNF; cdr3_nt: TGCAGCGTTGAAGATCTGGGACAGGGTAGGAACTTC; d_call: TRBD1; clone_size: NA; j_call: TRBJ2-7; v_call: TRBV29-1
cdr3_aa: CASNGGTSTDTQYF; cdr3_nt: TGTGCCAGCAATGGCGGGACTAGCACAGATACGCAGTATTTT; d_call: NA; clone_size: NA; j_call: TRBJ2-3; v_call: TRBV9
cdr3_aa: CSVGREEPYEQYF; cdr3_nt: TGCAGCGTCGGAAGGGAAGAGCCATACGAGCAGTACTTC; d_call: NA; clone_size: NA; j_call: TRBJ2-7; v_call: TRBV29-1
cdr3_aa: CASRDRRSGANVLTF; cdr3_nt: TGTGCCAGCCGGGACAGACGCTCTGGGGCCAACGTCCTGACTTTC; d_call: TRBD1; clone_size: NA; j_call: TRBJ2-6; v_call: TRBV9
cdr3_aa: CASSPRNTGNTIYF; cdr3_nt: TGTGCCAGCAGCCCCCGGAATACTGGAAACACCATATATTTT; d_call: NA; clone_size: once; j_call: TRBJ1-3; v_call: TRBV3-1/TRBV3-2
cdr3_aa: CASSWEDGTSTDTQYF; cdr3_nt: TGTGCCAGCAGTTGGGAGGACGGGACTAGCACAGATACGCAGTATTTT; d_call: NA; clone_size: NA; j_call: TRBJ2-3; v_call: TRBV27
cdr3_aa: CASTSAALDPQYGYTF; cdr3_nt: TGTGCCAGCACGTCGGCAGCGTTAGACCCCCAATATGGCTACACCTTC; d_call: NA; clone_size: NA; j_call: TRBJ1-2; v_call: TRBV7-9
cdr3_aa: CASSFGGRGYTF; cdr3_nt: TGTGCCAGCAGTTTTGGGGGCCGTGGCTACACCTTC; d_call: NA; clone_size: NA; j_call: TRBJ1-2; v_call: TRBV12-3/TRBV12-4
cdr3_aa: CASSLAYRDRSSSSGNTIYF; cdr3_nt: TGTGCCAGCAGCTTAGCTTATAGAGACAGGTCTTCGAGCTCTGGAAACACCATATATTTT; d_call: NA; clone_size: NA; j_call: TRBJ1-3; v_call: TRBV7-7
cdr3_aa: CASRDPGSYGYTF; cdr3_nt: TGTGCCAGCCGAGACCCGGGCAGCTATGGCTACACCTTC; d_call: NA; clone_size: NA; j_call: TRBJ1-2; v_call: TRBV28
cdr3_aa: CASSQSRDRGHGYTF; cdr3_nt: TGCGCCAGCAGCCAGAGCCGGGACAGGGGCCATGGCTACACCTTC; d_call: TRBD1; clone_size: NA; j_call: TRBJ1-2; v_call: TRBV4-1
cdr3_aa: CASSRNTGGGKPYEQYF; cdr3_nt: TGCGCCAGCAGCAGAAACACTGGCGGGGGGAAACCCTACGAGCAGTACTTC; d_call: TRBD2; clone_size: NA; j_call: TRBJ2-7; v_call: TRBV5-1
cdr3_aa: CASSLLGDTDTQYF; cdr3_nt: TGTGCCAGCAGCTTACTCGGGGATACAGATACGCAGTATTTT; d_call: NA; clone_size: NA; j_call: TRBJ2-3; v_call: TRBV7-6
cdr3_aa: CASSPRLEGTEAFF; cdr3_nt: TGCGCCAGCAGTCCAAGGTTGGAGGGTACTGAAGCTTTCTTT; d_call: NA; clone_size: NA; j_call: TRBJ1-1; v_call: TRBV4-1
cdr3_aa: CASSFGTGDSDGYTF; cdr3_nt: TGTGCCAGCAGTTTCGGGACAGGGGATTCTGATGGCTACACCTTC; d_call: TRBD1; clone_size: NA; j_call: TRBJ1-2; v_call: TRBV28
cdr3_aa: CASSFQTEKYGYTF; cdr3_nt: TGTGCCAGCAGCTTCCAGACCGAAAAGTATGGCTACACCTTC; d_call: NA; clone_size: NA; j_call: TRBJ1-2; v_call: TRBV7-9
cdr3_aa: CASSFPGPVRGYTF; cdr3_nt: TGTGCCAGCAGTTTCCCCGGCCCAGTTCGTGGCTACACCTTC; d_call: NA; clone_size: NA; j_call: TRBJ1-2; v_call: TRBV28
cdr3_aa: CASSLSSGETHEQYF; cdr3_nt: TGTGCCAGCAGTTTATCATCAGGGGAAACCCACGAGCAGTACTTC; d_call: NA; clone_size: NA; j_call: TRBJ2-7; v_call: TRBV27
cdr3_aa: CASSQSGYGYTF; cdr3_nt: TGCGCCAGCAGCCAGTCCGGCTATGGCTACACCTTC; d_call: NA; clone_size: few; j_call: TRBJ1-2; v_call: TRBV4-3